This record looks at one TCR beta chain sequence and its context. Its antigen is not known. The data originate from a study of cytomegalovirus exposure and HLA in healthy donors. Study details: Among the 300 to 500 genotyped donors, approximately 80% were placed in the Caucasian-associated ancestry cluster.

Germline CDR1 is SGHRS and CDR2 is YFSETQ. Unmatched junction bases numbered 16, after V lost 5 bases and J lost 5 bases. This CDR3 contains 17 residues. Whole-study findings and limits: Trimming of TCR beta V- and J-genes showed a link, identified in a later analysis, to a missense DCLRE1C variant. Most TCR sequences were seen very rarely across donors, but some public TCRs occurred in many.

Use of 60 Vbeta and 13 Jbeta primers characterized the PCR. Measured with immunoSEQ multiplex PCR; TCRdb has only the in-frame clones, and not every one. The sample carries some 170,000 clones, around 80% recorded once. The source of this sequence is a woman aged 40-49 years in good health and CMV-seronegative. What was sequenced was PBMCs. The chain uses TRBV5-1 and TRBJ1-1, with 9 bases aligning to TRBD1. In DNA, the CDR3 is TGCGCCAGCAGACCTACAGGGGGCGCATCGTATGGGACTGAAGCTTTCTTT. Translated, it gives CASRPTGGASYGTEAFF.